This entry lists 19 T cell receptor beta chains sequenced from one sample in a study of cytomegalovirus exposure and HLA in healthy donors. PCR was performed using 60 Vbeta and 13 Jbeta primers. Assay: immunoSEQ multiplex PCR; the TCRdb copy retains only in-frame clones and omits some. The data show roughly 90,000 clones, with around 80% seen just once and around 2% held by the top ten. Sequenced: PBMCs. The receptor source for this set is a man between 18 and 29 years old in good health and CMV-seronegative.

This chain uses TRBV4-1 with TRBJ1-2; D is perhaps TRBD1 (5 bases). Germline V gives CDR1 MGHRA, CDR2 YSYEKL. This CDR3 has 13 amino acids. Between the trimmed V and J ends, which lost 0 bases and 8 bases, there was a span of 10 bases. The CDR3 region is CASSQDHAGGYTF. CDR3 bases: TGCGCCAGCAGCCAAGATCACGCAGGGGGCTACACCTTC.

The rearrangement uses TRBV19 and TRBJ1-4, with 7 bases identical to TRBD1. The germline gives CDR1 LNHDA, CDR2 SQIVND (reference sequence). The CDR3 spans 13 residues. V was clipped by 10 bases and J by 4 bases; unmatched bases: 6. The CDR3 nucleotides read TGTGCCACCAGAGGACAGGTTAATGAAAAACTGTTTTTT. This gives the protein CATRGQVNEKLFF. The full variable domain, in which reference TRBV19 and TRBJ1-4 provide the parts outside the CDR3, is DGGITQSPKYLFRKEGQNVTLSCEQNLNHDAMYWYRQDPGQGLRLIYYSQIVNDFQKGDIAEGYSVSREKKESFPLTVTSAQKNPTAFYLCATRGQVNEKLFFGSGTQLSVL.

The rearrangement uses TRBV28 and TRBJ1-2; possible D gene TRBD1, 6 bases. The ends were cut back, 2 bases at V and 8 bases at J, with 12 bases in the middle. CDR1 and CDR2 from the germline V gene are MDHEN and SYDVKM. The CDR3 sequence is 13 residues long. CDR3: CASSLAGARGYTF. CDR3 nucleotide sequence: TGTGCCAGCAGTTTAGCAGGGGCGCGGGGCTACACCTTC.

To note about this clone: Other DNA sequences of this sample code for an identical CDR3. This chain joins TRBV6-4 and TRBJ2-3; 9 bases are a match to TRBD2. The CDR3 consists of 14 residues. The V segment lost 5 bases and the J segment 3 bases; nucleotides outside the gene matches: 3. Germline V gives CDR1 MRHNA, CDR2 SNTAGT. In DNA, the CDR3 is TGTGCCAGCAGTTCGAGCGGGGGGACAGATACGCAGTATTTT. Protein sequence: CASSSSGGTDTQYF.

The CDR3 spells CASSLSGGALYSHTQYF. CDR3 sequence (DNA): TGTGCCAGCAGCCTTAGCGGGGGGGCCCTCTACAGCCATACGCAGTATTTT. The chain recombines TRBV7-8 with TRBJ2-3; 11 nucleotides align to TRBD2. Germline lookup yields CDR1 SGHVS and CDR2 FQNEAQ. The CDR3 sequence is 17 residues long. V was clipped by 5 bases and J by 7 bases; unmatched bases: 14. The complete variable domain, with remaining parts taken from reference TRBV7-8 and TRBJ2-3, reads GAGVSQSPRYKVAKRGQDVALRCDPISGHVSLFWYQQALGQGPEFLTYFQNEAQLDKSGLPSDRFFAERPEGSVSTLKIQRTQQEDSAVYLCASSLSGGALYSHTQYFGPGTRLTVL.

V and J are TRBV19 and TRBJ1-2, with TRBD1 identical over 8 bases. J was trimmed by 8 bases and V by 5 bases; bases with no gene match: 7. The germline V gene encodes CDR1 LNHDA and CDR2 SQIVND (reference sequence). The CDR3 contains 13 residues. The CDR3 nucleotides are TGTGCCAGTAGTCCCCAGGGGGCGAAAGGCTACACCTTC. Protein: CASSPQGAKGYTF.

With regard to this clone: Its ends do not fully match the called genes, so a read error is possible. The chain joins TRBV7-6 to TRBJ2-7; 7 positions agree with TRBD2. The germline V gene has CDR1 SGHVS and CDR2 FNYEAQ. CDR3 length equals 15 residues. CDR3: CASSRLGEGWGELYF. DNA for the CDR3: TGTGCCAGCAGCCGACTGGGGGAGGGTTGGGGAGAGCTGTACTTC. Full variable domain (remainder filled in from reference TRBV7-6 and TRBJ2-7): GAGVSQSPRYKVTKRGQDVALRCDPISGHVSLYWYRQALGQGPEFLTYFNYEAQQDKSGLPNDRFSAERPEGSISTLTIQRTEQRDSAMYRCASSRLGEGWGELYFGPGTRLTVT.

The chain is built from TRBV5-1 and TRBJ2-7, with 11 bases matching TRBD2. The CDR3 contains 16 residues. J lost 4 bases, V lost 6 bases, and 12 bases had no gene match. Germline lookup yields CDR1 SGHRS and CDR2 YFSETQ. CDR3: CASTSTSGASRYEQYF. The CDR3 region has the DNA TGCGCCAGCACCTCGACTAGCGGGGCGTCTAGATACGAGCAGTACTTC.

This clone has just a few counts. This rearrangement joins TRBV13 to TRBJ1-2; 7 nucleotides agree with TRBD1. The germline gives CDR1 PRHDT, CDR2 FYEKMQ (reference sequence). CDR3 length: 15 residues. V lost 4 bases to trimming and J lost 4 bases; unmatched junction nucleotides: 9. The CDR3 bases are TGTGCCAGCAGCTCGAGGACAGGTTTTACCTATGGCTACACCTTC. Its protein product is CASSSRTGFTYGYTF.

The CDR3 reads CASALEQGRLTDTQYF. The CDR3 DNA sequence: TGTGCCAGTGCTCTGGAACAGGGCCGCCTTACAGATACGCAGTATTTT. The V and J genes are TRBV19 and TRBJ2-3; a weak D match, TRBD1 (6 bases). CDR1 and CDR2 from the germline V gene are LNHDA and SQIVND (reference sequence). This CDR3 spans 16 amino acids. V lost 8 bases and J lost 3, with 21 bases in between.

The chain joins TRBV4-2 to TRBJ2-6; D is uncertain. The germline V gene has CDR1 LGHNA and CDR2 YNFKEQ. CDR3 length: 15 residues. V was pared by 6 bases and J by 0 bases, with 9 bases between. CDR3 residues: CASRNGVSGANVLTF. CDR3 DNA sequence: TGTGCCAGCAGGAACGGAGTCTCTGGGGCCAACGTCCTGACTTTC.

The V and J genes are TRBV6-5 and TRBJ1-2, with 8 bases lining up with TRBD1. J lost 8 bases, V lost 6 bases, and 8 bases had no gene match. Germline CDR1 reads MNHEY; CDR2 reads SVGAGI. CDR3 length equals 13 residues. CDR3 DNA sequence: TGTGCCAGCAGCCTCCTGACAGGGGCCGGCTACACCTTC. Its protein is CASSLLTGAGYTF.

The chain is built from TRBV15 and TRBJ1-2, with D possibly being TRBD1 (5 bases). The CDR3 runs to 15 residues. Trimming removed 1 base from V and 5 bases from J, with 14 bases in between. Germline CDR1 LNHNV, CDR2 YYDKDF (reference sequence). CDR3 loop: CATSRGRGRGYGYTF. The CDR3 DNA sequence: TGTGCCACCAGCAGAGGGAGGGGCCGAGGTTATGGCTACACCTTC.

V gene TRBV19 combines with J gene TRBJ2-1; D is unresolved. The V end lost 3 bases, the J end lost 4 bases, and 7 bases lay between the germline ends. The length of the CDR3 is 13 residues. CDR1 and CDR2 (germline): LNHDA, SQIVND (reference sequence). CDR3 DNA sequence: TGTGCCAGTAGTATGGCGGAATACAATGAGCAGTTCTTC. Translated, it gives CASSMAEYNEQFF.

The CDR3 DNA is TGTGCCAGCTCACCTTCCACGGCCGGGACTGGTGGAAACACCATATATTTT. The encoded protein is CASSPSTAGTGGNTIYF. The rearrangement links TRBV18 to TRBJ1-3; perhaps TRBD1 as D (5 bases). Germline values: CDR1 KGHSH, CDR2 LQKENI. Trimming took off 3 bases at V and 3 bases at J, with 18 bases between the two ends. CDR3 size: 17 residues.

This clone has only a few counts. The rearrangement joins TRBV5-1 to TRBJ2-3; possible D gene TRBD2, 5 bases. Deletions cut 0 bases from V and 4 bases from J, with 12 bases between. The CDR3 is 15 residues long. CDR1 SGHRS and CDR2 YFSETQ come from the germline V gene. CDR3 sequence: CASSLVDFGPDTQYF. CDR3 coding DNA: TGCGCCAGCAGCTTGGTGGACTTCGGACCAGATACGCAGTATTTT.

This clone was picked up a small number of times. This rearrangement joins TRBV5-3 to TRBJ1-3; 7 nucleotides align to TRBD1. Being an ORF, TRBV5-3 has a function that is uncertain. J lost 3 bases, V lost 5 bases, and 5 bases had no gene match. CDR3 length: 14 amino acids. In nucleotides, the CDR3 is TGTGCCAGAAGTACTGGACAGGTTGGAAACACCATATATTTT. Translating it yields CARSTGQVGNTIYF.

The chain recombines TRBV2 with TRBJ2-2; D ambiguous. Trimming took 7 bases from V and 6 from J, leaving 6 bases between them. Germline CDR1 SNHLY, CDR2 FYNNEI. CDR3 size: 11 residues. The CDR3 sequence: CASIVAGELFF. CDR3 DNA sequence: TGTGCCAGCATTGTCGCCGGGGAGCTGTTTTTT.

CDR3 nucleotide sequence: TGCGCCAGCAGCTTGGCGGGTCCTGGCCAAGAGACCCAGTACTTC. Residues: CASSLAGPGQETQYF. The rearrangement uses TRBV5-1 and TRBJ2-5; D is unresolved. CDR3 length: 15 residues. The V gene's germline CDR1 is SGHRS and CDR2 YFSETQ. Deletions cut 0 bases from V and 1 base from J, with 10 bases between.